A single sample is the source of the 21 T cell receptor beta chains below, sequenced in a study of CD8 T cells in Susac syndrome. With random hexamers, reverse transcription was performed on about 0.45 to 1 ug of RNA. One entry per CDR3 protein results from TCRdb running MiXCR on the immunoSEQ multiplex PCR reads. The repertoire consists of some 190,000 distinct CDR3 sequences, with 90% to 95% occurring once and the leading ten covering 0.1%. What was sequenced was CD4+ T cells from PBMCs. The receptors here all came from a human donor in good health.

The chain links TRBV2 to TRBJ1-2; D not certain. Germline CDR1 is SNHLY and CDR2 is FYNNEI. The CDR3 runs to 13 residues. V lost 10 bases and J 0 bases, leaving 12 bases between the germline ends. CDR3 residues: CATLPTANYGYTF. CDR3 in DNA: TGTGCCACCCTACCTACAGCTAACTATGGCTACACCTTC.

Turning to this clonotype: One junction end disagrees with the germline gene, perhaps due to a read error. This chain connects TRBV9 to TRBJ1-1; no clear D. The germline V gene has CDR1 SGDLS and CDR2 YYNGEE. This CDR3 contains 15 residues. The chain's CDR3 is CASSARLSENSEAFF. The CDR3 DNA sequence: TGTGCCAGCAGCGCCCGCCTAAGCGAGAACAGTGAAGCTTTCTTT.

CDR3 DNA sequence: TGCGCCAGCAGCCAAGACGACAGGGGGAACTATGGCTACACCTTC. Residues: CASSQDDRGNYGYTF. The chain uses TRBV4-1 and TRBJ1-2, with 9 bases lining up with TRBD1. V trimming: 0 bases; J trimming: 2 bases; junction bases outside the gene matches: 1. This CDR3 contains 15 residues. Germline values: CDR1 MGHRA, CDR2 YSYEKL.

This sequence joins TRBV14 and TRBJ2-4; 7 positions agree with TRBD1. The V gene end was trimmed by 4 bases and the J gene end by 5 bases; junction bases not matched to a gene: 5. The germline V gene encodes CDR1 SGHDN and CDR2 FVKESK. The CDR3 covers 14 residues. CDR3 region: CASSRDRAQNIQYF. The CDR3 nucleotides read TGTGCCAGCAGCCGCGACAGGGCTCAAAACATTCAGTACTTC.

The rearrangement links TRBV7-2 to TRBJ2-1; no definite D call. The V gene lost 1 base and the J gene lost 5 bases, with 9 bases spanning the gap. The germline CDR1 and CDR2 sequences are SGHTA and FQGNSA. The CDR3 is made up of 14 amino acids. CDR3 DNA: TGTGCCAGCAGCTTAGAGGTCCACAACAATGAGCAGTTCTTC. It specifies CASSLEVHNNEQFF.

This rearrangement joins TRBV20-1 to TRBJ1-6, with D tentatively TRBD1 (5 bases). The CDR3 length is 15 residues. Germline CDR1 is DFQATT and CDR2 is SNEGSKA (reference sequence). Trimming took off 1 base at V and 6 bases at J, with 13 bases between the two ends. CDR3 in DNA: TGCAGTGCTAGAGGGACTGGCAGGGTTAATTCACCCCTCCACTTT. This sequence encodes CSARGTGRVNSPLHF.

V is TRBV20-1 and J is TRBJ1-3; D is uncertain. Per germline, CDR1 DFQATT and CDR2 SNEGSKA (reference sequence). Trimming cost V 3 bases and J 4 bases, with 16 bases left between them. CDR3 length: 15 amino acids. This CDR3 reads CSARQRVHPGNTIYF. Written as DNA, the CDR3 is TGCAGTGCTAGGCAGAGGGTCCACCCCGGAAACACCATATATTTT.

This clonotype came up once. The J gene is TRBJ2-5, the V gene TRBV6-5; 8 bases map to TRBD1. The length of the CDR3 is 14 residues. The junction had 6 bases not matched to a gene; V was cut back by 4 bases and J by 5 bases. Germline lookup yields CDR1 MNHEY and CDR2 SVGAGI. CDR3 coding DNA: TGTGCCAGCAGTTCTACAGGGGGGAGGGAGACCCAGTACTTC. It is translated as CASSSTGGRETQYF.

This rearrangement joins TRBV20-1 to TRBJ2-7; D ambiguous. V was clipped by 5 bases and J by 5 bases, with 10 bases between them. Germline V lookup: CDR1 DFQATT, CDR2 SNEGSKA (reference sequence). CDR3 length: 11 residues. The CDR3 nucleotides are TGCAGTGCTGCGAGAGACCACGAGCAGTACGTC. This sequence encodes CSAARDHEQYV.

V usage is TRBV5-4 and J usage is TRBJ1-2; D unresolved. The CDR3 contains 16 residues. Trimming left V 2 bases short and J 0 bases short, with 14 bases between. Germline CDR1 SGHNT, CDR2 YYREEE (reference sequence). In DNA form, the CDR3 reads TGTGCCAGCAGCTTTGTACGGAGCCTTACTAACTATGGCTACACCTTC. This translates into CASSFVRSLTNYGYTF. Complete variable domain (other parts from reference TRBV5-4 and TRBJ1-2): ETGVTQSPTHLIKTRGQQVTLRCSSQSGHNTVSWYQQALGQGPQFIFQYYREEENGRGNFPPRFSGLQFPNYSSELNVNALELDDSALYLCASSFVRSLTNYGYTFGSGTRLTVV.

This clonotype was observed a handful of times. The rearrangement links TRBV7-9 to TRBJ1-2; D is ambiguous. The CDR3 sequence is 12 residues long. V lost 1 base to trimming and J lost 6 bases, with 6 bases between them. CDR1 is SEHNR, CDR2 FQNEAQ, per germline (reference sequence). The CDR3 region has the DNA TGTGCCAGCAGCTTAGAGGGTGATGGCTACACCTTC. Translation: CASSLEGDGYTF.

This chain uses TRBV4-1 with TRBJ2-7, with D possibly TRBD1 on 5 matching bases. Germline loops: CDR1 MGHRA, CDR2 YSYEKL. The CDR3 extends over 14 amino acids. Trimming left V 0 bases short and J 6 bases short, with 12 bases between. DNA for the CDR3: TGCGCCAGCAGCCAAGATGTGGGGCCTCGCGAGCAGTACGTC. It yields the protein CASSQDVGPREQYV.

This chain links TRBV11-1 with TRBJ1-1; no definite D call. The ends were cut back, 1 base at V and 5 bases at J, with 11 bases in the middle. Per the germline V gene, CDR1 is SGHAT and CDR2 is FQDESV (reference sequence). The CDR3 is made up of 14 amino acids. CDR3 in DNA: TGTGCCAGCAGCTTAGAGTTATTTGGGACTGAAGCTTTCTTT. Protein product: CASSLELFGTEAFF.

The rearrangement joins TRBV15 to TRBJ2-6, with D hard to call. CDR1 LNHNV and CDR2 YYDKDF come from the germline V gene (reference sequence). The germline V and J ends were trimmed by 1 base and 2 bases, with 6 bases remaining between them. The CDR3 is 15 residues long. CDR3: CATSRGGTGANVLTF. The DNA of the CDR3 is TGTGCCACCAGCAGAGGGGGAACTGGGGCCAACGTCCTGACTTTC.

The chain combines TRBV15 with TRBJ2-2; D may match TRBD1 or TRBD2 (6 bases each). Trimming cost V 1 base and J 4 bases, with 7 bases left between them. This CDR3 is 14 amino acids long. Germline CDR1 and CDR2: LNHNV and YYDKDF (reference sequence). The CDR3 loop is CATSRGGATGELFF. The CDR3 DNA is TGTGCCACCAGCAGAGGGGGGGCCACCGGGGAGCTGTTTTTT.

This rearrangement joins TRBV18 to TRBJ2-1; D is possibly TRBD2 (6 bases). V lost 6 bases and J 2 bases, leaving 11 bases between the germline ends. The CDR3 runs to 14 residues. Germline V gene lookup returns CDR1 KGHSH and CDR2 LQKENI. CDR3 nucleotides: TGTGCCAGCTCCCCGAGGGAGGCCTACAATGAGCAGTTCTTC. It translates to CASSPREAYNEQFF. The complete variable domain, with remaining parts taken from reference TRBV18 and TRBJ2-1, reads NAGVMQNPRHLVRRRGQEARLRCSPMKGHSHVYWYRQLPEEGLKFMVYLQKENIIDESGMPKERFSAEFPKEGPSILRIQQVVRGDSAAYFCASSPREAYNEQFFGPGTRLTVL.

This chain uses TRBV18 with TRBJ2-7; D is perhaps TRBD2 (6 bases). The CDR3 covers 14 residues. Germline CDR1 reads KGHSH; CDR2 reads LQKENI. V was trimmed by 3 bases and J by 2 bases, leaving 11 bases between them. In nucleotides, the CDR3 is TGTGCCAGCTCACCTCAGGAGGGACCCTACGAGCAGTACGTC. This gives the protein CASSPQEGPYEQYV.

The CDR3 nucleotides are TGCAGTGCTAGAGACCCGGGACAGGGTAAACGGACTGAAGCTTTCTTT. Residues: CSARDPGQGKRTEAFF. The V gene is TRBV20-1, the J gene TRBJ1-1, with TRBD1 identical over 9 bases. V gave up 0 bases and J gave up 5 bases; unmatched junction bases: 10. This CDR3 has 16 residues. The germline V gene encodes CDR1 DFQATT and CDR2 SNEGSKA (reference sequence).

The gene calls are TRBV18 and TRBJ1-1; D may be TRBD1 (5 bases). Deletions cut 6 bases from V and 5 bases from J, with 22 bases between. This CDR3 has 16 residues. The germline gives CDR1 KGHSH, CDR2 LQKENI. CDR3 amino acids: CASSQARGDYRTEAFF. The CDR3, as DNA: TGTGCCAGCTCCCAGGCCCGGGGGGACTACAGGACTGAAGCTTTCTTT.

DNA of the CDR3: TGCAGTGCTAACTACGTAGTAGGTGGCGAGCAGTTCTTC. Translating gives CSANYVVGGEQFF. The genes are TRBV20-1 and TRBJ2-1, with unresolved D. V lost 4 bases and J 10 bases, leaving 17 bases between the germline ends. CDR3 length equals 13 residues. Germline lookup yields CDR1 DFQATT and CDR2 SNEGSKA (reference sequence).

The V and J genes are TRBV12-3 or TRBV12-4 and TRBJ2-7, with 8 bases lining up with TRBD1. J lost 4 bases, V lost 6 bases, and 8 bases had no gene match. The CDR3 extends over 14 amino acids. CDR3 bases: TGTGCCAGCAGCTCCGGGACAGGAACTTACGAGCAGTACTTC. This codes for CASSSGTGTYEQYF.